The 25 T cell receptor beta chains presented below share a single source sample, sequenced in a study of neurological immune-mediated disorders. TCRdb re-called the 5' RACE reads with MiXCR, one entry per CDR3 protein. The profile shows roughly 60,000 distinct CDR3 sequences, roughly 11% of them singletons. The sample taken for sequencing was PBMCs. These receptors originate from a man aged 60 to 75 in good health.

This clonotype was recorded a few times. This rearrangement joins TRBV3-1 to TRBJ2-7; 8 bases match TRBD2. V shed 4 bases and J 4 bases; nucleotides not matched to a gene: 12. The CDR3 totals 16 residues. Germline lookup yields CDR1 LGHDT and CDR2 YNNKEL (reference sequence). The chain's CDR3 is CASSLAPGLDIYEQYF. The CDR3 DNA is TGTGCCAGCAGCCTTGCCCCGGGACTAGATATTTACGAGCAGTACTTC.

This clonotype was counted ten times or more. The genes are TRBV5-5 and TRBJ1-4; D possibly corresponds to TRBD1 (5 bases). V lost 2 bases to trimming and J lost 3 bases, with 8 bases between them. Germline CDR1 is SGHKS and CDR2 is YYEKEE (reference sequence). This CDR3 contains 14 residues. This CDR3 is CASSFRDANEKLFF. CDR3 sequence (DNA): TGTGCCAGCAGCTTCCGGGACGCTAATGAAAAACTGTTTTTT.

This clonotype has at least ten counts. The rearrangement links TRBV7-2 to TRBJ1-5; unclear D gene. Trimming pared 2 bases from V and 7 bases from J, leaving 12 bases between. CDR3 length: 14 residues. CDR1 SGHTA and CDR2 FQGNSA come from the germline V gene. For the CDR3, the DNA is TGTGCCAGCAGCTTAATGGTATTTGGCCAGCCCCAGCATTTT. Translated, it gives CASSLMVFGQPQHF.

This clonotype was recorded many times. The V and J genes are TRBV9 and TRBJ1-5; 8 nucleotides match TRBD1. Unmatched junction bases numbered 4, after V lost 4 bases and J lost 7 bases. Looked up from germline, CDR1 is SGDLS and CDR2 is YYNGEE. The CDR3 is 13 residues long. The CDR3 region is CASSPGGHQPQHF. DNA for the CDR3: TGTGCCAGCAGCCCAGGGGGCCACCAGCCCCAGCATTTT.

This clonotype was seen repeatedly, ten times or more. CDR3 protein: CASSQELGQGVTGELFF. CDR3 DNA: TGTGCCAGCAGCCAAGAGCTTGGACAGGGTGTCACCGGGGAGCTGTTTTTT. This chain links TRBV4-2 with TRBJ2-2; 8 nucleotides agree with TRBD1. V gave up 0 bases and J gave up 4 bases; unmatched junction bases: 7. The CDR3 contains 17 residues. From germline, CDR1 is LGHNA and CDR2 YNFKEQ.

V is TRBV11-2 and J is TRBJ2-7; 12 bases match TRBD1. Germline trimming cut 5 bases from V and 2 bases from J; bases unmatched to any gene: 4. CDR1 SGHAT and CDR2 FQNNGV come from the germline V gene. The CDR3 totals 15 residues. The CDR3 loop reads CASSLGTGGPYEQYF. As DNA, the CDR3 is TGTGCCAGCAGCCTCGGGACAGGGGGCCCCTACGAGCAGTACTTC.

This clonotype was seen many times. The chain couples TRBV5-6 to TRBJ2-4; weak D call: TRBD1 (5 bases). The CDR3 is 13 residues long. Germline lookup yields CDR1 SGHDT and CDR2 YYEEEE. The V and J ends lost 0 bases and 7 bases respectively, with 8 bases between them. The CDR3 region has the DNA TGTGCCAGCAGCTTGGGGGGCTTGAACATTCAGTACTTC. It codes for CASSLGGLNIQYF.

This clonotype was recorded many times. J is TRBJ1-1 and V is TRBV7-2; 7 nucleotides agree with TRBD1. Germline CDR1 and CDR2: SGHTA and FQGNSA. With V trimmed by 4 bases and J by 1 base, 3 bases remained unmatched. The CDR3 covers 14 residues. For the CDR3, the DNA is TGTGCCAGCAGCTCAGGACAGGCGAACACTGAAGCTTTCTTT. The encoded protein is CASSSGQANTEAFF. The full variable domain, with the rest looked up from reference TRBV7-2 and TRBJ1-1, is GAGVSQSPSNKVTEKGKDVELRCDPISGHTALYWYRQSLGQGLEFLIYFQGNSAPDKSGLPSDRFSAERTGGSVSTLTIQRTQQEDSAVYLCASSSGQANTEAFFGQGTRLTVV.

The rearrangement uses TRBV19 and TRBJ1-5; possibly TRBD1 for D (6 bases). The CDR3 is 15 amino acids. V was cut by 5 bases and J by 0 bases, with 11 bases left in between. Germline V CDR1 and CDR2: LNHDA, SQIVND (reference sequence). CDR3: CASSRRGDSNQPQHF. For the CDR3, the DNA is TGTGCCAGTAGTCGCAGGGGAGATAGCAATCAGCCCCAGCATTTT.

This clonotype was recorded at least ten times. V and J are TRBV20-1 and TRBJ2-2; 10 bases align to TRBD1. Germline assignment: CDR1 DFQATT and CDR2 SNEGSKA (reference sequence). CDR3 length: 16 amino acids. The V gene end was trimmed by 5 bases and the J gene end by 3 bases; junction bases not matched to a gene: 9. The CDR3 is CSASLGGTGDTGELFF. The CDR3 DNA reads TGCAGTGCTTCCCTGGGTGGGACAGGGGACACCGGGGAGCTGTTTTTT.

This clonotype was seen only a few times. V and J are TRBV20-1 and TRBJ2-2; D is unclear. Germline V gene sequence: CDR1 DFQATT, CDR2 SNEGSKA (reference sequence). The CDR3 sequence is 12 residues long. Trimming left V 0 bases short and J 9 bases short, with 8 bases between. CDR3 DNA: TGCAGTGCTAGAGATGGGTGGAGGGAGCTGTTTTTT. This encodes CSARDGWRELFF.

This clonotype was seen at least ten times. This chain uses TRBV20-1 with TRBJ1-2; 8 bases fit TRBD1. After removal of 1 base from V and 5 bases from J, the junction contained 6 bases not matched to a gene. Germline-derived CDR1 and CDR2 are DFQATT and SNEGSKA (reference sequence). This CDR3 spans 14 amino acids. CDR3 in DNA: TGCAGTGCTAGAGTGCAGGGGGCCGTGTATGGCTACACCTTC. The encoded protein is CSARVQGAVYGYTF.

This clonotype came up many times. The rearrangement joins TRBV7-2 to TRBJ1-5; D not resolved. The CDR3 sequence is 14 residues long. Germline V lookup: CDR1 SGHTA, CDR2 FQGNSA. Trimming removed 5 bases from V and 0 bases from J, with 8 bases in between. The CDR3 protein is CASSTQNSNQPQHF. The CDR3 DNA reads TGTGCCAGCAGCACTCAGAATAGCAATCAGCCCCAGCATTTT.

This clonotype was detected many times. The chain is built from TRBV20-1 and TRBJ2-3; D uncertain. Germline-derived CDR1 and CDR2 are DFQATT and SNEGSKA (reference sequence). The V end was cut by 5 bases, the J end by 2 bases, with 11 bases between. The length of the CDR3 is 13 residues. The CDR3 reads CSADGLTTDTQYF. CDR3 DNA sequence: TGCAGTGCTGATGGCTTAACCACAGATACGCAGTATTTT.

This clonotype was counted at least ten times. V usage is TRBV27 and J usage is TRBJ2-7; tentative D call: TRBD2 (5 bases). The CDR3 sequence is 14 residues long. Trimming cost V 8 bases and J 4 bases, with 18 bases left between them. CDR1 is MNHEY, CDR2 SMNVEV, per germline (reference sequence). CDR3 nucleotides: TGTGCCAGCTCAACCTCCGGGAAAGGGTACGAGCAGTACTTC. Residues: CASSTSGKGYEQYF.

With regard to this clonotype: A much more abundant neighbour one base away suggests this may be a read error. The rearrangement links TRBV7-7 to TRBJ2-5; D might be TRBD1 or TRBD2, each matching 5 bases. The germline V gene encodes CDR1 SSHAT and CDR2 FNYEAQ (reference sequence). The CDR3 has 15 residues. CDR3 residues: CASNLQSGREETQYF. CDR3 nucleotides: TGTGCCAGCAACTTACAGTCAGGGAGAGAAGAGACCCAGTACTTC.

This clonotype was observed at least ten times. V gene TRBV29-1 combines with J gene TRBJ2-3; D unresolved. Trimming stripped 5 bases from V and 4 bases from J, with 10 bases between. Germline assignment: CDR1 SQVTM and CDR2 ANQGSEA. The CDR3 is 12 residues long. DNA of the CDR3: TGCAGCGTTAGGATAGCATCAGATACGCAGTATTTT. It is translated as CSVRIASDTQYF.

This clonotype has at least ten counts. The V call is TRBV5-1, the J call TRBJ2-7, with a possible D match to TRBD1 (6 bases). Trimming removed 0 bases from V and 2 bases from J, with 12 bases in between. Looked up from germline, CDR1 is SGHRS and CDR2 is YFSETQ. CDR3 size: 15 residues. CDR3 coding DNA: TGCGCCAGCAGCTTGGAGTCAGGGGACGCCTACGAGCAGTACTTC. Protein sequence: CASSLESGDAYEQYF.

A remark on this clonotype: Germline and junction disagree at one end, which may indicate a read error. The gene calls are TRBV20-1 and TRBJ2-1, with 7 positions matching TRBD1. This CDR3 region has 15 residues. CDR1 and CDR2 from the germline V gene are DFQATT and SNEGSKA (reference sequence). The DNA for the CDR3 is TGCAGCGCTCCTATTCCGGGACAGCTTACGAATGAGCACTTCTTC. The encoded protein is CSAPIPGQLTNEHFF.

This clonotype was detected many times. This chain connects TRBV7-9 to TRBJ1-2; TRBD1 is a possible D gene (6 bases). CDR1 SEHNR and CDR2 FQNEAQ come from the germline V gene (reference sequence). This CDR3 is built from 13 residues. V gave up 4 bases and J gave up 4 bases, with 10 bases separating them. CDR3 DNA: TGTGCCAGCAGCTCAACAGGGACCTATGGCTACACCTTC. The encoded protein is CASSSTGTYGYTF. The full variable domain, with the rest looked up from reference TRBV7-9 and TRBJ1-2, is DTGVSQNPRHKITKRGQNVTFRCDPISEHNRLYWYRQTLGQGPEFLTYFQNEAQLEKSRLLSDRFSAERPKGSFSTLEIQRTEQGDSAMYLCASSSTGTYGYTFGSGTRLTVV.

CDR3 protein: CASSQSPGSRLARYGYTF. CDR3 DNA sequence: TGTGCCAGCAGCCAATCCCCAGGTAGCCGGTTGGCTAGGTATGGCTACACCTTC. The chain is built from TRBV3-1 and TRBJ1-2; D unclear. The germline V gene encodes CDR1 LGHDT and CDR2 YNNKEL (reference sequence). Between the trimmed V and J ends, which lost 2 bases and 5 bases, there was a span of 24 bases. The length of the CDR3 is 18 residues.

This clonotype appeared many times. The chain carries TRBV7-9 and TRBJ1-6, with D possibly being TRBD1 (5 bases). Germline assignment: CDR1 SEHNR and CDR2 FQNEAQ (reference sequence). The V end lost 5 bases, the J end lost 11 bases, and 16 bases lay between the germline ends. The CDR3 spans 14 residues. For the CDR3, the DNA is TGTGCCAGCAGCGCCCCAGGGCCTCGCCCACCCCTCCACTTT. The encoded protein is CASSAPGPRPPLHF.

This clonotype appeared many times. The V gene is TRBV20-1, the J gene TRBJ2-5, with a weak D call TRBD2 (7 bases). This CDR3 has 15 amino acids. The ends were cut back, 4 bases at V and 2 bases at J, with 17 bases in the middle. Germline CDR1 is DFQATT and CDR2 is SNEGSKA (reference sequence). In DNA, the CDR3 is TGCAGTGCTAAGGGGGGGCGAGGGATTCAAGAGACCCAGTACTTC. Its protein product is CSAKGGRGIQETQYF.

This clonotype was recorded a few times. Here the CDR3 reads CASSQESGRWAEAFF. For the CDR3, the DNA is TGTGCCAGCAGCCAAGAGAGTGGAAGGTGGGCTGAAGCTTTCTTT. V gene TRBV14 combines with J gene TRBJ1-1; no firm D call. The CDR3 consists of 15 residues. Germline loops: CDR1 SGHDN, CDR2 FVKESK. Trimming removed 0 bases at V and 6 bases at J, with 14 bases between.

In its sample, this clonotype was seen many times. V is TRBV5-1 and J is TRBJ1-5; 8 bases are a match to TRBD1. The CDR3 loop spans 15 amino acids. From germline, CDR1 is SGHRS and CDR2 YFSETQ. The V segment lost 2 bases and the J segment 5 bases; nucleotides outside the gene matches: 6. This chain's CDR3 is CASSFTGGKDQPQHF. As DNA, the CDR3 is TGCGCCAGCAGCTTTACAGGGGGGAAGGATCAGCCCCAGCATTTT.